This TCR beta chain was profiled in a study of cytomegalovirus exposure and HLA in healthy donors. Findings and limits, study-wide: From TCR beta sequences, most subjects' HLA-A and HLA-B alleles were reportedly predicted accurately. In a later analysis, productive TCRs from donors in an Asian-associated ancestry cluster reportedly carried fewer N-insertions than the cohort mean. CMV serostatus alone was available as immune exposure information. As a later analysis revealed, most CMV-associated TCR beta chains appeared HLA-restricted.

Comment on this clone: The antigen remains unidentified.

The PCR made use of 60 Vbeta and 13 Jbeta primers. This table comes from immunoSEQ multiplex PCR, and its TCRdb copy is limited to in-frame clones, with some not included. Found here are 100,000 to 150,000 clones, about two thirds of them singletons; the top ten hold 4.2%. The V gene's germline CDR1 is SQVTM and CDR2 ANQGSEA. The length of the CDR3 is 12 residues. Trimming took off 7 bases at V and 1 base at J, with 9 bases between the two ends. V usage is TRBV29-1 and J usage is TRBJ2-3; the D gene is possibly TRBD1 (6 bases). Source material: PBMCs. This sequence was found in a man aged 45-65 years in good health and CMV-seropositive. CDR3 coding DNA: TGCAGCGCCAGGGGTGGCACAGATACGCAGTATTTT. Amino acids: CSARGGTDTQYF.